This record covers a single T cell receptor (beta chain). As yet, its antigen is unknown. PCR used 60 Vbeta primers and 13 Jbeta primers. Using immunoSEQ multiplex PCR, the repertoire was profiled, and TCRdb retains in-frame clones only, with some absent. The sample holds approximately 75,000 clones, 60% to 75% seen once. The data stem from a study of cytomegalovirus exposure and HLA in healthy donors. V gave up 0 bases and J gave up 9 bases; unmatched junction bases: 6. This CDR3 region has 15 residues. The germline gives CDR1 LGHNA, CDR2 YNFKEQ. Study outcomes and limitations: Highest at DRB1 and lowest at HLA-C, TCR association rates differed among HLA loci in a later analysis.

The V and J genes are TRBV4-2 and TRBJ2-1; 9 bases align to TRBD2. The sample was PBMCs. This sequence originates from a man aged 40-49 years in good health and CMV-seropositive. This CDR3 reads CASSQDPGLAGEQFF. CDR3 DNA sequence: TGTGCCAGCAGCCAAGACCCGGGACTAGCAGGTGAGCAGTTCTTC.